This T cell receptor beta chain was captured in a study of vaccination effects on CD4 cells after COVID-19. Details on this clone: Antigen unknown.

ViraFEST assay sequencing came after antigen-specific CD4+ T cells were expanded with viral peptide pools. The authors isolated CD4+ T cells after roughly eleven days of culture. Two-dose BNT162b2 or mRNA-1273 vaccination was given to participants. Supplemented with 8.5 to 10 IU/ml IL-2 and approximately 9.7 ug/ml peptides, fewer than 2.5 million PBMC per well were kept in culture. Half-medium exchanges with IL-2 medium took place on days 3 and 7. Using immunoSEQ multiplex PCR, the repertoire was profiled, and TCRdb retains in-frame clones only, with some absent. In the table there are about 46,000 clones, around three quarters of which are singletons. Sequencing used CD4+ T cells from PBMCs cultured with HCoV-OC43 spike peptides, obtained after COVID-19 vaccination. Subset meaning: HCoV-OC43 spike overlapping peptide pool stimulation. The receptor comes from a human donor who received a COVID-19 vaccine.

The CDR3 sequence is CASSLLAGGHFF. CDR3 coding DNA: TGCGCCAGCAGCTTACTAGCGGGAGGGCATTTCTTC. This chain joins TRBV5-1 and TRBJ2-1; 13 bases are a match to TRBD2. V trimming: 2 bases; J trimming: 16 bases; junction bases outside the gene matches: 3. The CDR3 has 12 residues. The germline CDR1 and CDR2 sequences are SGHRS and YFSETQ.